This entry concerns a single TCR beta chain. Antigen unknown. Cultured CD4+ T-cell DNA underwent Oncomine TCR Beta short-read sequencing. TCRdb passed the PCR reads through MiXCR, listing each CDR3 protein once. The data contain tens of thousands of distinct CDR3 sequences, 40% to 55% of them singletons. Treatment of the sample: roughly ten-day PBMC culture with coronavirus spike peptide pools or control peptides (ViraFEST assay). The data stem from a study of vaccination and CD4 T cells after COVID-19. The input for sequencing was CD4+ T cells from blood, cultured in vitro, taken before SARS-CoV-2 vaccination. This TCR was recovered from a human donor who received a COVID-19 vaccine.

The CDR3 spells CASSSRGDCGYTF. For the CDR3, the DNA is TGTGCCAGCAGTTCGAGGGGGGACTGTGGCTACACCTTC. The chain couples TRBV6-5 to TRBJ1-2; tentatively, D is TRBD1 (6 bases). From germline, CDR1 is MNHEY and CDR2 SVGAGI. Between the trimmed V and J ends, which lost 4 bases and 7 bases, there was a span of 13 bases. The CDR3 consists of 13 residues.